This is a list of T cell receptor beta chains from one sample in a study of control samples from healthy donors and cancer patients. Clones were sequenced by immunoSEQ multiplex PCR, and TCRdb holds only the in-frame ones, with some missing. The table has about 48,000 clones, over 85% seen once. The source material was PBMCs. These receptors came from a woman aged 50 to 60 with head and neck cancer. Each CDR3 is given with its conserved first and last residue. Each record gives: J gene, clone size, D gene, V gene, CDR3 DNA, CDR3 protein. D genes are given only for firm matches. For some rows the clone size is stated as once, few or many, or as a class when expanded; others skip it.

TRBJ2-5 NA TRBD1 TRBV19 TGTGCCAGTAGTATTACAGGGGGCGGGCAAGAGACCCAGTACTTC CASSITGGGQETQYF
TRBJ2-1 NA NA TRBV19 TGTGCCAGTAGTATAATAAGGGGAAATGAGCAGTTCTTC CASSIIRGNEQFF
TRBJ2-7 NA TRBD2 TRBV19 TGTGCCAGTGCATTTACTAGCGGGGGATTCACCTACGAGCAGTACTTC CASAFTSGGFTYEQYF
TRBJ1-2 NA TRBD1 TRBV5-1 TGCGCCAGCAGCTGGGGGACAGGGGATGGCTACACCTTC CASSWGTGDGYTF
TRBJ2-7 NA TRBD2 TRBV14 TGTGCCAGCAGTCGAGGGCGGGAGAGCTCCTACGAGCAGTACTTC CASSRGRESSYEQYF
TRBJ1-2 few NA TRBV7-9 TGTGCCAGCAGCTTAAGCGGGCAGGGAAGTAACTATGGCTACACCTTC CASSLSGQGSNYGYTF
TRBJ2-3 NA TRBD2 TRBV2 TGTGCCAGCAGCCTAAGTCCCAGCGGGAGGGCAGATACGCAGTATTTT CASSLSPSGRADTQYF
TRBJ1-1 NA TRBD1 TRBV2 TGTGCCAGCAGTGACGAGGGGGCAGACACTGAAGCTTTCTTT CASSDEGADTEAFF
TRBJ1-4 NA NA TRBV6-5 TGTGCCAGCAGTTACTGGGGGAAGACTAATGAAAAACTGTTTTTT CASSYWGKTNEKLFF
TRBJ2-2 NA NA TRBV3-1/TRBV3-2 TGTGCCAGCAGCTTTGTCACCGGGGAGCTGTTTTTT CASSFVTGELFF
TRBJ2-7 NA NA TRBV13 TGTGCCAGCAGCCCACACCCCCTACGAGAGCAGTACTTC CASSPHPLREQYF
TRBJ2-5 NA TRBD2 TRBV6-2/TRBV6-3 TGTGCCAGCAGCCCTAACCCGGCGGGGGGGAAGGAGACCCAGTACTTC CASSPNPAGGKETQYF
TRBJ2-3 once NA TRBV4-1 TGCGCCAGCAGCCAAGAGGCCCAGGGTAGCACAGATACGCAGTATTTT CASSQEAQGSTDTQYF
TRBJ2-3 NA TRBD2 TRBV18 TGTGCCAGCTCACCCGAAGCGGGAGGCGGCGGGGCAAGAGATACGCAGTATTTT CASSPEAGGGGARDTQYF
TRBJ2-1 NA TRBD2 TRBV4-1 TGCGCCAGCAGCCCAGCGGGGGGGCGACACAATGAGCAGTTCTTC CASSPAGGRHNEQFF
TRBJ1-5 NA NA TRBV30 TGTGCCTGGAGCCGGGTAGGGGATCAGCCCCAGCATTTT CAWSRVGDQPQHF
TRBJ2-7 NA TRBD1 TRBV3-1/TRBV3-2 TGTGCCAGCAGCCAAAATAAGGGGACAGAAGCTTACGAGCAGTACTTC CASSQNKGTEAYEQYF
TRBJ2-7 NA TRBD1 TRBV30 TGTGCCTCGGACAGGGCTGACTACGAGCAGTACTTC CASDRADYEQYF
TRBJ2-7 NA TRBD1 TRBV4-2 TGTGCCAGCAGCCAAGATCTGGGGACAGGGAGTTACGAGCAGTACTTC CASSQDLGTGSYEQYF
TRBJ1-6 NA NA TRBV6-1 TGTGCCAGCAGTGAAGAATGGGAGGAATTAAATTCACCCCTCCACTTT CASSEEWEELNSPLHF
TRBJ2-2 NA TRBD1 TRBV4-3 TGCGCCAGCAGCCGCCTACAGGGGGCAATCGGCACCGGGGAGCTGTTTTTT CASSRLQGAIGTGELFF
TRBJ2-3 NA TRBD2 TRBV24-1 TGTGCCACCAGTGATCCGCCCCCTGGGGAGGGGACAGATACGCAGTATTTT CATSDPPPGEGTDTQYF
TRBJ2-1 once NA TRBV4-3 TGCGCCAGCAGCCGAATCGGGACCCCCTCCTACAATGAGCAGTTCTTC CASSRIGTPSYNEQFF
TRBJ2-2 NA TRBD1 TRBV5-1 TGCGCCAGCAGCTTGGCCCGACAGGGGAACACCGGGGAGCTGTTTTTT CASSLARQGNTGELFF
TRBJ1-1 NA NA TRBV28 TGTGCCAGCAGCAGCCACGGGGCCCAGGGGATATTGGCTGAAGCTTTCTTT CASSSHGAQGILAEAFF
TRBJ2-1 NA TRBD1 TRBV7-2 TGTGCCAGCGGGTCTCCGGGACAGGGTTACAATGAGCAGTTCTTC CASGSPGQGYNEQFF
TRBJ1-5 NA NA TRBV3-1/TRBV3-2 TGTGCCAGCAGCCAAGCAGAAGGAGCCCAGCATTTT CASSQAEGAQHF
TRBJ1-1 NA NA TRBV27 TGTGCCAGCAGTTACGGGGGAACGAACACTGAAGCTTTCTTT CASSYGGTNTEAFF